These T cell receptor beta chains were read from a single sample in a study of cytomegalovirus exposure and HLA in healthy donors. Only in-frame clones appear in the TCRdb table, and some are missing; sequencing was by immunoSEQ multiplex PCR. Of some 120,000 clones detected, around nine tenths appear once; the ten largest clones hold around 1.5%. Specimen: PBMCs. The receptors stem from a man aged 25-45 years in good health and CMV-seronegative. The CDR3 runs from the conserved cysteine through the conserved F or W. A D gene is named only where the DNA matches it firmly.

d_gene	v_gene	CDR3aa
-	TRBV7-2	CASSLNPRGTDTQYF
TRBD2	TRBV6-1	CASGVRSGRGDEQFF
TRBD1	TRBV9	CASSPIPGTGSTYEQYF
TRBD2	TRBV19	CASTTSGSRGNIQYF
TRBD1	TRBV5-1	CASSHLTGTGDFYGYTF
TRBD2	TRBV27	CASSLGTSKLGYEQYF
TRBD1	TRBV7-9	CASSLTTGYEQYF
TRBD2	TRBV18	CASSPGTRVLNEQFF
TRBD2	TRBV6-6	CASKTSGSSYEQYF
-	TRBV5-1	CASSLEAGASQETQYF
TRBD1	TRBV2	CASSEVRTGPLHF
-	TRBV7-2	CASSLLLADTQYF
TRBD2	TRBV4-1	CASSQLLAGGYDYEQYF
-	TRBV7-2	CASSPRSVAGWSEAFF
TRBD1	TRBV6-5	CASKDRFTDTQYF
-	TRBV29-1	CAGGRADTQYF
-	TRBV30	CAWSVGETQYF
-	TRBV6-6	CASSYYPLGYEQYF
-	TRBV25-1	CASSGLQDQETQYF
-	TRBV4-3	CASSQLVWNEQFF
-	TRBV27	CASSPGTTSNQPQHF
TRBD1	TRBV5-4	CASSSGQGGDYGYTF
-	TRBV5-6	CASSLVASLGDTQYF
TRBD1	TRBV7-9	CASSGRRQGMNTEAFF
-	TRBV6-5	CASRVTGPDTQYF
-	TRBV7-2	CASSLPADRTGLVHEQYF
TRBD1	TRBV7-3	CASSLLGQGAKNEQFF
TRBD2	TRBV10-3	CAISDSGTSGDPYEQYF
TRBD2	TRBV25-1	CASSDGLAGAYEQYF
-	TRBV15	CATSRANYGYTF
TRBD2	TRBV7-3	CASSLFTAGGPEDTQYF
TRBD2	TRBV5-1	CASSSRLAEGEQFF
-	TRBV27	CASSLRAGRGYTF
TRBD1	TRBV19	CASSTTGGHPYEQYF
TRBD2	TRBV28	CASSFFAGGLKDTQYF
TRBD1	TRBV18	CASSPGTDDQPQHF
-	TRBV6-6	CASSYYPTGGQFF
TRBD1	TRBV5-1	CASSLEGQEGYEQYF
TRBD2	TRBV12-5	CASGAGLASADTQYF
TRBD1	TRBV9	CASSVADRGGTGELFF
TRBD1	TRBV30	CAWSVGQGANEQYF
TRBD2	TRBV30	CAWNSGSPYEQYF
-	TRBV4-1	CASSPGLEQFF
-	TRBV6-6	CASSPSRTGNSPLHF
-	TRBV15	CATSPAGATNQPQHF
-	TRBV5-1	CASSLDGDSPLHF
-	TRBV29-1	CSVEEPGTGELFF
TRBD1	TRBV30	CAWSVPGQAYNEQFF
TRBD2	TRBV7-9	CASSLGWASGRGEQYF
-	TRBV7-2	CASSSRLNLNYGYTF
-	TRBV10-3	CAAGTEAGVIGANVLTF
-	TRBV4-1	CASSHPGTDTQYF
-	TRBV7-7	CASSNGVNTEAFF
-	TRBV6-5	CASSYESYNEQFF
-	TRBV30	CAWSVWEQETQYF